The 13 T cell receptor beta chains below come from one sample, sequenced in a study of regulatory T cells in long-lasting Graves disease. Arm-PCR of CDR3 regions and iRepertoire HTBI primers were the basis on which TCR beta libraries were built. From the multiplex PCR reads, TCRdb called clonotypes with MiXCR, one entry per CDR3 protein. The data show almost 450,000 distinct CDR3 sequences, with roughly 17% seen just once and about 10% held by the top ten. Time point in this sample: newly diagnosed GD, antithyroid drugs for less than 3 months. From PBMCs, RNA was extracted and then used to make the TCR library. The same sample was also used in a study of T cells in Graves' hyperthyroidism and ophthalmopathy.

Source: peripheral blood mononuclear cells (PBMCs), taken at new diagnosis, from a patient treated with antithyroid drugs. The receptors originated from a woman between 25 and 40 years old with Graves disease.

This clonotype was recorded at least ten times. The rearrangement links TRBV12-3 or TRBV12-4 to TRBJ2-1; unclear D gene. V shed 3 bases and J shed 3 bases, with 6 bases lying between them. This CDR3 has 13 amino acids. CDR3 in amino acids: CASSFAHYNEQFF. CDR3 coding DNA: TGTGCCAGCAGTTTCGCCCACTACAATGAGCAGTTCTTC.

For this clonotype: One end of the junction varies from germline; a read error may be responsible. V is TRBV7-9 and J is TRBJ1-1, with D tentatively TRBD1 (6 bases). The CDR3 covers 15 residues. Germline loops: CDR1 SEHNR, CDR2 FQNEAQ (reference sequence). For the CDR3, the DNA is TGTGCCAGCAGCCTTGCTCAGGGGATGAACATTGAAGCTTTCTTT. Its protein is CASSLAQGMNIEAFF.

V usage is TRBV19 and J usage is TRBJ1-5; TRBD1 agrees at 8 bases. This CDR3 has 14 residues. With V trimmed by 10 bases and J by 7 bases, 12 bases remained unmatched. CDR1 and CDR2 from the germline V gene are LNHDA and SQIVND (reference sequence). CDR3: CATGDSGGGQPQHF. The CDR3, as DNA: TGTGCCACAGGGGATTCAGGGGGCGGACAGCCCCAGCATTTT.

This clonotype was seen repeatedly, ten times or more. The CDR3 sequence is CASSQERVGDEQFF. The CDR3 region has the DNA TGCGCCAGCAGCCAAGAACGAGTGGGTGATGAGCAGTTCTTC. This chain joins TRBV4-1 and TRBJ2-1; D not resolved. The CDR3 is 14 amino acids. V was trimmed by 0 bases and J by 8 bases, leaving 11 bases between them. Germline CDR1 MGHRA, CDR2 YSYEKL.

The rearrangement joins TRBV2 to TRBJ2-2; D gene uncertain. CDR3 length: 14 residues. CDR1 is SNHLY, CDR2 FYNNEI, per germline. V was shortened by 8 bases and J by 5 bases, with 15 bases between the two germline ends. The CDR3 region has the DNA TGTGCCAGCGGTGGAGATAGGAGAACCGGGGAGCTGTTTTTT. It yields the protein CASGGDRRTGELFF.

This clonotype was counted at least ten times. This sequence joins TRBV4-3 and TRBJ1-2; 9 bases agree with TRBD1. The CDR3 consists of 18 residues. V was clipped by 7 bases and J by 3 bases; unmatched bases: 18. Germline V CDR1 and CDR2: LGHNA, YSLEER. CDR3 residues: CASTSSYSTGGIYYGYTF. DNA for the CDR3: TGCGCCAGCACCTCATCGTATTCGACAGGGGGTATCTACTATGGCTACACCTTC.

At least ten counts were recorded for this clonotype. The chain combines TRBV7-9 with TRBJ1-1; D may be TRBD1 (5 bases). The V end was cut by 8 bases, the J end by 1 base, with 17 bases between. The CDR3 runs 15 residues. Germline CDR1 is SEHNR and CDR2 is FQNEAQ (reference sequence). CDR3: CASGYKGRTNTEAFF. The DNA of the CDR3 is TGTGCCAGCGGATATAAGGGACGGACGAACACTGAAGCTTTCTTT.

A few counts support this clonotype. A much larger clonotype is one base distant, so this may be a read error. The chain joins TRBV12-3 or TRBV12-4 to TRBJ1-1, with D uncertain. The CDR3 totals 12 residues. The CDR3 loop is CASRDAVTGAFF. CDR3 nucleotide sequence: TGTGCCAGCAGGGACGCCGTCACTGGAGCTTTCTTT.

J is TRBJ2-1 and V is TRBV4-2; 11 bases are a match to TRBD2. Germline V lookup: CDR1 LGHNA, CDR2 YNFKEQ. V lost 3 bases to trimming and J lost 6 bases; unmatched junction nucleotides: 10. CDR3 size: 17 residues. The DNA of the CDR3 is TGTGCCAGCAGCCAGAGTAGGAGACTAGCGGGACTCAATGAGCAGTTCTTC. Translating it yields CASSQSRRLAGLNEQFF.

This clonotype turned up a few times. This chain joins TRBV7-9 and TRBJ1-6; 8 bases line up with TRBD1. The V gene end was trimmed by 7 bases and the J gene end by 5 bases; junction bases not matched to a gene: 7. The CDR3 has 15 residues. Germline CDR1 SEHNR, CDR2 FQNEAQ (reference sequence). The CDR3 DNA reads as TGTGCCAGCACAAAGACAGGGGTTGATAATTCACCCCTCCACTTT. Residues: CASTKTGVDNSPLHF.

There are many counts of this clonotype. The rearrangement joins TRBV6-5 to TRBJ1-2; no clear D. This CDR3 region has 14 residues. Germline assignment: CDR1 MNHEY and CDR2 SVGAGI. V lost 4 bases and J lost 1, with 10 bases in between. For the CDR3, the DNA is TGTGCCAGCAGTTTCGGACGGTTTAACTATGGCTACACCTTC. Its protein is CASSFGRFNYGYTF.

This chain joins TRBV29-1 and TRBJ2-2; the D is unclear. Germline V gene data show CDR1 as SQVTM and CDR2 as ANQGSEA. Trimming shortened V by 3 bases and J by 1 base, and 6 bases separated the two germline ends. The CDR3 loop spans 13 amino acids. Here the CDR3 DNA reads TGCAGCGTTGATATGGAGAACACCGGGGAGCTGTTTTTT. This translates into CSVDMENTGELFF.

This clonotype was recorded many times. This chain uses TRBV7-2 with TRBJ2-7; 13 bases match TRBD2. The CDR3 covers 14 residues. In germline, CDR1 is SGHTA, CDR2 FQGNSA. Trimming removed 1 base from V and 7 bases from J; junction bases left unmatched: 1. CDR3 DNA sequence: TGTGCCAGCAGCTTAGGACTAGCGGGGGGTGAGCAGTACTTC. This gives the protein CASSLGLAGGEQYF.